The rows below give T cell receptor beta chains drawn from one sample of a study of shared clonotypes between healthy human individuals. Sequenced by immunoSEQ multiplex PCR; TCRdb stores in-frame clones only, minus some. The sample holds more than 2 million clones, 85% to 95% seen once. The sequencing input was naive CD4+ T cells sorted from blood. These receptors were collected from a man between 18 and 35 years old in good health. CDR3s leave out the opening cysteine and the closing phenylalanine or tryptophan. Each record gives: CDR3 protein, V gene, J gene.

CDR3aa: ASSPLAGSKAGNTIY
v_gene: TRBV5-1
j_gene: TRBJ1-3

CDR3aa: ASSQVWGWGETQY
v_gene: TRBV4-3
j_gene: TRBJ2-5

CDR3aa: ASRTGSETQY
v_gene: TRBV2
j_gene: TRBJ2-5

CDR3aa: ASIKSQLGDSNEQY
v_gene: TRBV7-9
j_gene: TRBJ2-7

CDR3aa: ASSLRLAAGELF
v_gene: TRBV7-9
j_gene: TRBJ2-2

CDR3aa: ASSPPLADNEQF
v_gene: TRBV18
j_gene: TRBJ2-1

CDR3aa: ASSLRGTQY
v_gene: TRBV6-5
j_gene: TRBJ2-5

CDR3aa: ASSGSGSGSYEQY
v_gene: TRBV6-4
j_gene: TRBJ2-7

CDR3aa: ASSYSTGGNGYT
v_gene: TRBV6-5
j_gene: TRBJ1-2

CDR3aa: ASSLAIGGVEQY
v_gene: TRBV7-2
j_gene: TRBJ2-7

CDR3aa: ASSAPTPSSGNTIY
v_gene: TRBV25-1
j_gene: TRBJ1-3

CDR3aa: SVASDYNSPLH
v_gene: TRBV29-1
j_gene: TRBJ1-6

CDR3aa: ASSFSGGATDTQY
v_gene: TRBV5-1
j_gene: TRBJ2-3

CDR3aa: ASSSGTGSAF
v_gene: TRBV5-8
j_gene: TRBJ1-1

CDR3aa: ASSPGLAATGELF
v_gene: TRBV7-2
j_gene: TRBJ2-2

CDR3aa: SVEELGTSGGSNEQY
v_gene: TRBV29-1
j_gene: TRBJ2-7

CDR3aa: ASPLGSLGNGYT
v_gene: TRBV2
j_gene: TRBJ1-2

CDR3aa: ASSETSGASYNEQF
v_gene: TRBV25-1
j_gene: TRBJ2-1

CDR3aa: ASSEISGSYNEQF
v_gene: TRBV6-1
j_gene: TRBJ2-1

CDR3aa: ASSSPGGGSTDTQY
v_gene: TRBV28
j_gene: TRBJ2-3

CDR3aa: ASSTRDSDSEQF
v_gene: TRBV7-9
j_gene: TRBJ2-1

CDR3aa: ASSPTGLSNQPQH
v_gene: TRBV18
j_gene: TRBJ1-5

CDR3aa: ATVRGQGDYGYT
v_gene: TRBV2
j_gene: TRBJ1-2